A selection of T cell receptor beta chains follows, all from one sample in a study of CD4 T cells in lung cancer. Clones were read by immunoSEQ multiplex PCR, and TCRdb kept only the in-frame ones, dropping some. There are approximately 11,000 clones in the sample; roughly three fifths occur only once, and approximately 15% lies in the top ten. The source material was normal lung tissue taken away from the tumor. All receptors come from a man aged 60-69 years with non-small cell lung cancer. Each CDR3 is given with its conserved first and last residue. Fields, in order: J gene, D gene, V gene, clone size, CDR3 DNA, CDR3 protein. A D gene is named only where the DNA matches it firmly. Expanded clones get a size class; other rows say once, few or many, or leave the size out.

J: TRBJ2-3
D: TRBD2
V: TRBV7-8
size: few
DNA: TGTGCCAGCAGCCCATCACTAGCGGGAGGGAGAAATACGCAGTATTTT
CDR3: CASSPSLAGGRNTQYF

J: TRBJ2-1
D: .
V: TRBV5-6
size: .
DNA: TGTGCCAGCAGCTTGGGCTTGGGGGCGGGAGACGACAATGAGCAGTTCTTC
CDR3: CASSLGLGAGDDNEQFF

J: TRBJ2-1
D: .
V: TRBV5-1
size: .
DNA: TGCGCCAGCAGCTTGGGACTGTCGCCCTACAATGAGCAGTTCTTC
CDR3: CASSLGLSPYNEQFF

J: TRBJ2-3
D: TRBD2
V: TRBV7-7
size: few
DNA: TGTGCCAGCAGCCGGACGGGAGGGACGGGTACGCAGTATTTT
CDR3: CASSRTGGTGTQYF

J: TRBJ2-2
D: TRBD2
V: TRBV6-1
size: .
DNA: TGTGCCAGCACGAAGACTAGCGGCACCGGGGAGCTGTTTTTT
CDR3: CASTKTSGTGELFF

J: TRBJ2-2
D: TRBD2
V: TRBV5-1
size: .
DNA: TGCGCCAGCAGCGAAGGACTAGCGGGAGAAACCGGGGAGCTGTTTTTT
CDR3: CASSEGLAGETGELFF

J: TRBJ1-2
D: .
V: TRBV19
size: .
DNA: TGTGCCAGTAGTATAGGGGTAGGGGCCAGTGCCTTGATGTCTACCTTC
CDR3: CASSIGVGASALMSTF

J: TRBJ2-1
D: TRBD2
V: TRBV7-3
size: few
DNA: TGTGCCAGCAGCCCCGGGAGGGGGGACTACAATGAGCAGTTCTTC
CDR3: CASSPGRGDYNEQFF

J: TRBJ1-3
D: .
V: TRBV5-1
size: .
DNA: TGCGCCAGCAGCAACTCCGGGACACCCTCTGGAAACACCATATATTTT
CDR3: CASSNSGTPSGNTIYF

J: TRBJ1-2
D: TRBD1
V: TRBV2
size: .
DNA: TGTGCCAGCAGTGAGGACAGGGAGTATGGCTACACCTTC
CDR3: CASSEDREYGYTF

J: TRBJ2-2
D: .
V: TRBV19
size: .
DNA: TGTGCCAGTAGTATTCGGGGAGGCCCGAACACCGGGGAGCTGTTTTTT
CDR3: CASSIRGGPNTGELFF

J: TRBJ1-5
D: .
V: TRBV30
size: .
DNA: TGTGCCTGGAGTAACGGGGGGCCCAATCAGCCCCAGCATTTT
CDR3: CAWSNGGPNQPQHF

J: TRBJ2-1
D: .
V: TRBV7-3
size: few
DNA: TGTGCCAGCAGCTTGACTTTGAGCGAGCAGTTCTTC
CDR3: CASSLTLSEQFF

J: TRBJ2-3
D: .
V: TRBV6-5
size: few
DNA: TGTGCCAGCAGTTACTCGGGGGGAGAGGCAGATACGCAGTATTTT
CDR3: CASSYSGGEADTQYF

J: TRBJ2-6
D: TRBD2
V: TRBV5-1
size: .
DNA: TGCGCCAGCCGTGTAGCGGGAGCTGGGGCCAACGTCCTGACTTTC
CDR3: CASRVAGAGANVLTF

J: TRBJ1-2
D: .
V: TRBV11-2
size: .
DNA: TGTGCCAGCAGCTTGGATAGAATTACAGGGAACGGCTACACCTTC
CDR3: CASSLDRITGNGYTF

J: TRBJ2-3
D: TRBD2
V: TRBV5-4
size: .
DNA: TGTGCCAGCAGCGCAGGGACTAGCGGCCCCGCGGGAGATACGCAGTATTTT
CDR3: CASSAGTSGPAGDTQYF

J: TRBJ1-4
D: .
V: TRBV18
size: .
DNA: TGTGCCAGCTCACCCTCCCAGGGGCCTAATGAAAAACTGTTTTTT
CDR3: CASSPSQGPNEKLFF

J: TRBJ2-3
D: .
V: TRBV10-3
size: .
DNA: TGTGCCATCAGCACCCCTAGCTTGGTTACGCAGTATTTT
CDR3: CAISTPSLVTQYF

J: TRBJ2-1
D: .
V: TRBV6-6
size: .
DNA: TGTGCCAGCTGGGTTGGGTCGCAGGATGAGCAGTTCTTC
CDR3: CASWVGSQDEQFF

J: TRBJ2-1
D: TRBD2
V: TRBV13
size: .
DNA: TGTGCCAGCAGCCTCGTCCGACTAGCGGACAATGAGCAGTTCTTC
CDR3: CASSLVRLADNEQFF

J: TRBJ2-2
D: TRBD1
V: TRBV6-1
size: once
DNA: TGTGCCAGCAGCCGGGACAGTAGAATCACCGGGGAGCTGTTTTTT
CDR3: CASSRDSRITGELFF

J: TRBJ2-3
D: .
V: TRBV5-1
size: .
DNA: TGCGCCAGCAGCCCGGTTTTAGGGGGAGATACGCAGTATTTT
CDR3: CASSPVLGGDTQYF

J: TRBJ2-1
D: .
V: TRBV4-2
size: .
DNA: TGTGCCAGCAGCCAAGATAGACGGGGGATATCCAATGAGCAGTTCTTC
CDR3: CASSQDRRGISNEQFF

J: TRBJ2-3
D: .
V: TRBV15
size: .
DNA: TGTGCCACCAGTCGGTGGTGGGAGCCGGATACGCAGTATTTT
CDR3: CATSRWWEPDTQYF

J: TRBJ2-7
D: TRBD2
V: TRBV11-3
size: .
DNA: TGTGCCAGCAGCTTAGTCAGCGGGAGGTACGAGCAGTACTTC
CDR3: CASSLVSGRYEQYF

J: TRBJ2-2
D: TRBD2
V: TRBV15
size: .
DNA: TGTGCCACCAGCAGGTCCCGGGGACTAAGAACCGGGGAGCTGTTTTTT
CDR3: CATSRSRGLRTGELFF

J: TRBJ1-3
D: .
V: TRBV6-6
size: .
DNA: TGTGCCAGCATCCTCCCCCAGGGCCTCTCTGGAAACACCATATATTTT
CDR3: CASILPQGLSGNTIYF

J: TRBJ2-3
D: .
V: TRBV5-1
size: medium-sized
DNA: TGCGCCAGCGCCGACGGGGTTTCAGATACGCAGTATTTT
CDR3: CASADGVSDTQYF

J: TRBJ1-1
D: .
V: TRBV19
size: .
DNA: TGTGCCAGCCTCCAGCAGGCTCGGGGTACTGAAGCTTTCTTT
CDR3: CASLQQARGTEAFF

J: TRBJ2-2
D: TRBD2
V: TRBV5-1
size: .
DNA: TGCGCCAGCAGCTCGGGACTAGCGGGAGGTCACGGGGAGCTGTTTTTT
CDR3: CASSSGLAGGHGELFF

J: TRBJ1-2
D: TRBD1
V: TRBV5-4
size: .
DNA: TGTGCCAGCAGCTTGAAGGGGGCGGTAGACTATGGCTACACCTTC
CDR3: CASSLKGAVDYGYTF

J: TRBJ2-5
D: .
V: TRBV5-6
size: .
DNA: TGTGCCAGCAGCTTAGCAGAGACCCAGTACTTC
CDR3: CASSLAETQYF

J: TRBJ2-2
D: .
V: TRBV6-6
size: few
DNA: TGTGCCAGCAGTCGCGACAGCCCTGGTAACACCGGGGAGCTGTTTTTT
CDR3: CASSRDSPGNTGELFF

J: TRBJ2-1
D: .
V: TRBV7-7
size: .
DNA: TGTGCCAGCAGTTCGGGATCCTCGGCGGGCAATGAGCAGTTCTTC
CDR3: CASSSGSSAGNEQFF

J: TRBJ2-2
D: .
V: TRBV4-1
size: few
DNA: TGCGCCAGCAGCCGCGGACTATACACCGGGGAGCTGTTTTTT
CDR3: CASSRGLYTGELFF

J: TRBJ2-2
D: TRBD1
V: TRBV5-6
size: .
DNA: TGTGCCAGCAGCTTGCGGGGGACAGGAAGGACCGGGGAGCTGTTTTTT
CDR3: CASSLRGTGRTGELFF

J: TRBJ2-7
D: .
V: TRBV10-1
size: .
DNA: TGCGCCAGCAGTGAGTCGGGCCAACTCTCCTACGAGCAGTACTTC
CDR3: CASSESGQLSYEQYF

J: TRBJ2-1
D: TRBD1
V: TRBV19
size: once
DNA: TGTGCCAGTAGTATTGAGGGGACAGGTCTTAGTGAGCAGTTCTTC
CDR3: CASSIEGTGLSEQFF

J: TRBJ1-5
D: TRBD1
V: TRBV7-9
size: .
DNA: TGTGCCAGCAGCTCCGGACAGGGGCAGAATCAGCCCCAGCATTTT
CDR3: CASSSGQGQNQPQHF

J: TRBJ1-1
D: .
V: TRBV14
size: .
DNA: TGTGCCAGCAGCCAAGATCGTCAGGATGAAGCTTTCTTT
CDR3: CASSQDRQDEAFF

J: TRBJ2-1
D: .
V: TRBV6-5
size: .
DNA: TGTGCCAGCAGTCCCGGAGGGAATGAGCAGTTCTTC
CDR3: CASSPGGNEQFF

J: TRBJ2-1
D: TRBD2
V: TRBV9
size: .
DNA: TGTGCCAGCAGCCCCCTTACTAGCGGGAGTAAGAATGAGCAGTTCTTC
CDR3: CASSPLTSGSKNEQFF

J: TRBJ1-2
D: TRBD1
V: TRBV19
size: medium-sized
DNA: TGTGCCAGTAGTATACCCGGACAGGGCCACTATGGCTACACCTTC
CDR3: CASSIPGQGHYGYTF

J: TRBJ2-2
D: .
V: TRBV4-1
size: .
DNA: TGCGCCAGCAGCCAAGACGGGGCAGGGGTTAACACCGGGGAGCTGTTTTTT
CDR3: CASSQDGAGVNTGELFF

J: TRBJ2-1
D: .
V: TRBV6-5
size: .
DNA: TGTGCCAGCAGTTGGGCGGGTGAGCAGTTCTTC
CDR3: CASSWAGEQFF

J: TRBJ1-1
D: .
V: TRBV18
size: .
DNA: TGTGCCAGCTCGTCGGGTCGGCCTGAAGCTTTCTTT
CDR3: CASSSGRPEAFF

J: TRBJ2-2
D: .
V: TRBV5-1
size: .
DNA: TGCGCCAGCAGCTTGGCCGGCGGCACCGGGGAGCTGTTTTTT
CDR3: CASSLAGGTGELFF

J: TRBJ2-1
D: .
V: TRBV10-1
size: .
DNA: TGCGCCAGCAGTGACCCAGGGAGGAATGAGCAGTTCTTC
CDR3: CASSDPGRNEQFF

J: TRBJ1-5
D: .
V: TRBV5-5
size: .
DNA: TGTGCCAGCAGCTTGGCGGGAACTAGCAATCAGCCCCAGCATTTT
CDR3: CASSLAGTSNQPQHF

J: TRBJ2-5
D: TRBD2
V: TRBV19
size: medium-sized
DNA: TGTGCCAGTAGTCCAGGACTAGCGGGAGGATCTCTACCCGAGACCCAGTACTTC
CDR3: CASSPGLAGGSLPETQYF

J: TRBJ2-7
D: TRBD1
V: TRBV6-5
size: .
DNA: TGTGCCAGCAGTTACGGCCAGGGGGCTTCCTACGAGCAGTACTTC
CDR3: CASSYGQGASYEQYF

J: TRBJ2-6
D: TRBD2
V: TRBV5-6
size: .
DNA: TGTGCCAGCAGCTTATTCCGGGGGGGGCTTATCTCTGGGGCCAACGTCCTGACTTTC
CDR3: CASSLFRGGLISGANVLTF

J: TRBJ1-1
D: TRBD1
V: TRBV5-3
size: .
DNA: TGTGCCAGAAGCTTGGGGACAGGGGGCAACACTGAAGCTTTCTTT
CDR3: CARSLGTGGNTEAFF